This T cell receptor (beta chain) appears in the sequencing data of a study of cytomegalovirus exposure and HLA in healthy donors. Findings and limits, study-wide: Reported findings show TCR beta sequences accurately forecast HLA-A and HLA-B alleles in most subjects. Per a later analysis, HLA-associated TCR beta chains showed more clonal expansion than other, equally common TCR beta chains. Per published reports, the classifier diagnosed cytomegalovirus status with high specificity and sensitivity.

Germline values: CDR1 SGHTA, CDR2 FQGTGA. This CDR3 contains 15 residues. The V gene end was trimmed by 3 bases and the J gene end by 6 bases; junction bases not matched to a gene: 7. Primers for the PCR totalled 60 Vbeta and 13 Jbeta. Repertoires were generated with immunoSEQ multiplex PCR, while TCRdb's copy carries only in-frame clones and drops some. The table has 110,000 to 150,000 clones, about 77% seen once. This clone was recorded only once. The target antigen is unknown. The receptor was derived from a male donor in good health and CMV-seronegative. The sequenced material came from PBMCs. The chain links TRBV7-3 to TRBJ2-2, with TRBD1 identical over 7 bases. CDR3 DNA: TGTGCCAGCAGCTTGTCAGGGGGTGTTTCCGGGGAGCTGTTTTTT. It is translated as CASSLSGGVSGELFF.